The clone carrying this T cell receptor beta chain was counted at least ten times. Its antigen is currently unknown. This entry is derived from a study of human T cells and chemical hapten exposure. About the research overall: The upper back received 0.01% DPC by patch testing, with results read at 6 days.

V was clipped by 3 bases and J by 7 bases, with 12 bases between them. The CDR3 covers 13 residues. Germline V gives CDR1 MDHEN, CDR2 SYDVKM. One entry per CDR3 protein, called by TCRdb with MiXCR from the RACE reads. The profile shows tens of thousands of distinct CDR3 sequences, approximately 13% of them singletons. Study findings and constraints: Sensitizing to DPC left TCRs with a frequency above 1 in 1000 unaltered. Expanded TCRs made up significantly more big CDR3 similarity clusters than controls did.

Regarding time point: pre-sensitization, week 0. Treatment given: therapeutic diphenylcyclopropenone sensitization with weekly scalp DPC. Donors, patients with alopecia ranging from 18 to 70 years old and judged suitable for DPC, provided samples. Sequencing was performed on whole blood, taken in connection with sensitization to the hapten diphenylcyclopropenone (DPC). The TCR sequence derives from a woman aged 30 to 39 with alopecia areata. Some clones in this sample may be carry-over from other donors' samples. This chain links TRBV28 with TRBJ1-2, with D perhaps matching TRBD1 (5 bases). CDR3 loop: CASSFHAGIGYTF. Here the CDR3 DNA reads TGTGCCAGCAGTTTTCACGCAGGGATTGGCTACACCTTC.